This passage covers 5 T cell receptor beta chains from one sample sequenced in a study of beta chain features in type 1 diabetes. Expressed TCRB transcripts were sequenced because the entire RNA isolate underwent reverse transcription. Only in-frame clones appear in the TCRdb table, and some are missing; sequencing was by immunoSEQ multiplex PCR. The sample lists about 660,000 clones, 11% to 15% seen once, with just under 0.04% in the top ten. These receptors have no known antigen. General observations from the study: Significant though moderate, a shortening of TCRB CDR3s appeared in all four CD4+ subsets of Type 1 diabetes patients.

Source material: naive CD4+ T cells from blood. The receptor source for this set is a young man with type 1 diabetes.

CDR3 DNA sequence: TGCGCCAGCAGTCAATCGGCCTATGAATCCACACCAATTAATTCACCCCTCCACTTT. Translated: CASSQSAYESTPINSPLHF. The chain joins TRBV23-1 to TRBJ1-6, with D unclear. TRBV23-1 is known as an ORF, though its function is uncertain. The V end lost 0 bases, the J end lost 6 bases, and 21 bases lay between the germline ends. The CDR3 totals 19 residues.

The chain combines TRBV29-1 with TRBJ2-5; D is possibly TRBD2 (6 bases). V gave up 8 bases and J gave up 5 bases, with 21 bases separating them. The CDR3 sequence is 14 residues long. In germline, CDR1 is SQVTM, CDR2 ANQGSEA. CDR3: CSYGGGRVGETQYF. In DNA form, the CDR3 reads TGCAGCTACGGCGGAGGGCGGGTCGGGGAGACCCAGTACTTC.

J is TRBJ2-1 and V is TRBV11-2, with D maybe TRBD2 (5 bases). Germline V gene data show CDR1 as SGHAT and CDR2 as FQNNGV. The CDR3 totals 14 residues. V was cut by 4 bases and J by 2 bases, with 9 bases left in between. The CDR3 sequence is CASSWAGTYNEQFF. As DNA, the CDR3 is TGTGCCAGCAGCTGGGCGGGTACCTACAATGAGCAGTTCTTC.

In this sample, this clone turned up a few times. This chain links TRBV6-5 with TRBJ2-3; the D gene is possibly TRBD2 (6 bases). The V gene's germline CDR1 is MNHEY and CDR2 SVGAGI. Trimming stripped 2 bases from V and 0 bases from J, with 9 bases between. The CDR3 extends over 15 amino acids. The CDR3 sequence is CASSYTSPSTDTQYF. CDR3 bases: TGTGCCAGCAGTTACACTAGCCCTAGCACAGATACGCAGTATTTT.

The genes are TRBV4-3 and TRBJ2-3; 8 bases align to TRBD2. CDR1 LGHNA and CDR2 YSLEER come from the germline V gene. V lost 0 bases and J lost 4; bases outside the gene matches: 12. The CDR3 sequence is 18 residues long. CDR3: CASSQDYGSGGWPDTQYF. For the CDR3, the DNA is TGCGCCAGCAGCCAAGATTACGGAAGCGGGGGCTGGCCAGATACGCAGTATTTT.